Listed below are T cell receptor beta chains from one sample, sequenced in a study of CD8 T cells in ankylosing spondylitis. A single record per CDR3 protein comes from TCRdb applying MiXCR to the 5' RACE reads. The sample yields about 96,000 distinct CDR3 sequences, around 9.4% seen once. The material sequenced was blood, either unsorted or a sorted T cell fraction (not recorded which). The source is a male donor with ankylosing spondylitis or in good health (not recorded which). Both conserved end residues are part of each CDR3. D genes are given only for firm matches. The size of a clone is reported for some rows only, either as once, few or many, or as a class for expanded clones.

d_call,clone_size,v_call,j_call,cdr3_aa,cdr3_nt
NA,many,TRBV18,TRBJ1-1,CASSPGTRRAEAFF,TGTGCCAGCTCACCAGGGACCAGAAGGGCTGAAGCTTTCTTT
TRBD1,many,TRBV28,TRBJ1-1,CASSPWTGEAFF,TGTGCCAGCAGCCCCTGGACAGGGGAAGCTTTCTTT
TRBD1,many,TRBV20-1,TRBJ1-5,CSARDRTGGPQPQHF,TGCAGTGCTAGAGATCGTACAGGGGGACCTCAGCCCCAGCATTTT
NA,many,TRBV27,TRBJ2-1,CASSFLVGAYNEQFF,TGTGCCAGCAGTTTCCTCGTGGGGGCGTACAATGAGCAGTTCTTC
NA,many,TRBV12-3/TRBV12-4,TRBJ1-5,CASSLGTLQPQHF,TGTGCCAGCAGTTTAGGGACGCTTCAGCCCCAGCATTTT
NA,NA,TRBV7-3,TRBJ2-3,CASSTRLVGNTDTQYF,TGTGCCAGCAGCACCCGACTAGTGGGGAACACAGATACGCAGTATTTT
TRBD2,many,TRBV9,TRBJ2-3,CASSVGRLAGGTTDTQYF,TGTGCCAGCAGCGTGGGGAGACTAGCGGGGGGGACCACAGATACGCAGTATTTT
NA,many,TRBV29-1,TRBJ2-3,CSVARTDTQYF,TGCAGCGTCGCTCGCACAGATACGCAGTATTTT
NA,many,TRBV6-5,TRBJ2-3,CASSYTGPTPPDTQYF,TGTGCCAGCAGTTACACAGGGCCTACTCCCCCAGATACGCAGTATTTT
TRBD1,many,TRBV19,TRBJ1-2,CASSIADRAYGYTF,TGTGCCAGTAGTATCGCGGACAGGGCCTATGGCTACACCTTC
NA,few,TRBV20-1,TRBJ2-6,CSARDTAGANVLTF,TGCAGTGCTAGAGATACAGCCGGGGCCAACGTCCTGACTTTC
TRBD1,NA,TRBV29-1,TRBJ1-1,CSGSRDRAEAFF,TGCAGCGGATCCCGGGACAGGGCCGAAGCTTTCTTT
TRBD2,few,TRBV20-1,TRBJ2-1,CSAGLAGGPHNEQFF,TGCAGTGCTGGTCTAGCGGGGGGTCCCCACAATGAGCAGTTCTTC
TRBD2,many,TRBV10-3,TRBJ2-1,CAISASGGYNEQFF,TGTGCCATCAGTGCGAGCGGGGGTTACAATGAGCAGTTCTTC
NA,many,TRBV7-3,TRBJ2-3,CASSLLPRTDTQYF,TGTGCCAGCAGCTTACTCCCTCGCACAGATACGCAGTATTTT
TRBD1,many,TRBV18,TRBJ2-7,CASSPGLRDRTDGEQYF,TGTGCCAGCTCACCAGGACTCCGGGACAGGACTGATGGTGAGCAGTACTTC
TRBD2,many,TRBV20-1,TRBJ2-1,CSARSLAGGSYNEQFF,TGCAGTGCTAGGTCTCTAGCGGGGGGCTCCTACAATGAGCAGTTCTTC
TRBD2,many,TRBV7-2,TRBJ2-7,CASSFSSGVTEQYF,TGTGCCAGCAGCTTTAGTAGCGGGGTGACCGAGCAGTACTTC
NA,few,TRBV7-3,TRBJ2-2,CASSPKRDRNTGELFF,TGTGCCAGCAGCCCCAAGAGAGACAGGAACACCGGGGAGCTGTTTTTT
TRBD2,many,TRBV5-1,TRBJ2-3,CASSITSGYSTDTQYF,TGCGCCAGCAGCATAACTAGCGGGTACTCCACAGATACGCAGTATTTT
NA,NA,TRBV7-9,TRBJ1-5,CAGRTVNSNQPQHF,TGTGCCGGAAGGACAGTCAATAGCAATCAGCCCCAGCATTTT
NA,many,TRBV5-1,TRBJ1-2,CASSPRLGTDGYTF,TGCGCCAGCAGCCCCCGACTAGGGACTGATGGCTACACCTTC
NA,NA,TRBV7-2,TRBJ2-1,CASSLEGVFNEQFF,TGTGCCAGCAGCTTAGAAGGGGTCTTCAATGAGCAGTTCTTC
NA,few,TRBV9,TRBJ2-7,CASSVEAGLYEQYF,TGTGCCAGCAGCGTAGAAGCAGGACTCTACGAGCAGTACTTC
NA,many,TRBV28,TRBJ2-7,CASSPLGGASYEQYF,TGTGCCAGCAGCCCTCTGGGGGGGGCCTCCTACGAGCAGTACTTC
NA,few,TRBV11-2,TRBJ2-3,CASSQPYHLGGRPDTQYF,TGTGCCAGCAGCCAACCCTACCACTTAGGGGGGCGGCCAGATACGCAGTATTTT